This is a list of T cell receptor beta chains from one sample in a study of OX40 agonist ivuxolimab in advanced cancers. Profiled with immunoSEQ multiplex PCR; TCRdb holds only in-frame clones, not every one. The sample includes about 73,000 clones, 80% to 90% seen only once; the top ten take roughly 0.5%. Sequencing used CD4+ or CD8+ T cells sorted from blood, obtained in a trial of the OX40 agonist ivuxolimab. Receptor source: an adult with an advanced solid tumor such as melanoma, head and neck, liver or kidney cancer. CDR3s include the opening cysteine and the closing phenylalanine or tryptophan. D genes are given only for firm matches. Only some rows state a clone size, as once, few, many or a class for expanded clones.

V gene	J gene	clone size	D gene	CDR3 protein	CDR3 DNA
TRBV5-1	TRBJ1-5	once	TRBD1	CASSFGQGDQPQHF	TGCGCCAGCAGCTTCGGACAGGGGGATCAGCCCCAGCATTTT
TRBV6-1	TRBJ1-3	-	TRBD1	CASRDRGSGNTIYF	TGTGCCAGCCGCGACAGGGGGTCTGGAAACACCATATATTTT
TRBV30	TRBJ1-2	-	-	CAWSVLGQGLDGYTF	TGTGCCTGGAGTGTACTGGGTCAGGGCTTGGATGGCTACACCTTC
TRBV2	TRBJ2-5	-	-	CASGQTGPQETQYF	TGTGCCAGCGGCCAAACAGGCCCCCAAGAGACCCAGTACTTC
TRBV6-6	TRBJ2-7	-	-	CASRDASYEQYF	TGTGCCAGCCGGGACGCCTCCTACGAGCAGTACTTC
TRBV10-2	TRBJ2-5	-	TRBD1	CASSATGSGTETQYF	TGCGCCAGCAGTGCGACAGGGTCTGGCACGGAGACCCAGTACTTC
TRBV5-1	TRBJ2-3	-	-	CASSLARVSDTQYF	TGCGCCAGCAGCTTGGCCAGGGTTTCAGATACGCAGTATTTT
TRBV19	TRBJ2-1	-	TRBD2	CASRPFGLAGDPGSYNEQFF	TGTGCCAGTAGACCGTTCGGACTAGCGGGAGACCCGGGCAGTTACAATGAGCAGTTCTTC
TRBV7-3	TRBJ2-7	once	-	CASSLMGQTANEQYF	TGTGCCAGCAGCTTAATGGGCCAGACCGCCAACGAGCAGTACTTC
TRBV6-5	TRBJ2-3	-	-	CASSYSGRTADTQYF	TGTGCCAGCAGTTACTCTGGACGTACGGCAGATACGCAGTATTTT
TRBV28	TRBJ2-7	-	TRBD1	CASSTVGDRTYEQYF	TGTGCCAGCAGTACCGTAGGGGACAGGACCTACGAGCAGTACTTC
TRBV5-1	TRBJ2-2	-	TRBD2	CASSLNREGLTGELFF	TGCGCCAGCAGCTTGAACCGGGAGGGCCTGACCGGGGAGCTGTTTTTT
TRBV4-2	TRBJ2-6	-	TRBD2	CASSQDRTSGTGANVLTF	TGTGCCAGCAGCCAAGACCGGACTAGCGGAACTGGGGCCAACGTCCTGACTTTC
TRBV11-2	TRBJ1-1	-	-	CASSSLTGPNPRLNTEAFF	TGTGCCAGCAGCTCACTAACAGGACCGAATCCCCGGTTGAACACTGAAGCTTTCTTT
TRBV9	TRBJ2-1	-	-	CASSESLGEYYNEQFF	TGTGCCAGCAGCGAAAGTTTGGGGGAGTACTACAATGAGCAGTTCTTC
TRBV10-3	TRBJ2-1	-	TRBD2	CAISRPGLADYNEQFF	TGTGCCATCAGTAGGCCGGGACTAGCGGACTACAATGAGCAGTTCTTC
TRBV11-2	TRBJ2-6	-	-	CASSQRGAMAGANVLTF	TGTGCCAGCAGCCAACGGGGGGCGATGGCTGGGGCCAACGTCCTGACTTTC
TRBV5-5	TRBJ2-5	-	-	CASSWGRYEETQYF	TGTGCCAGCAGCTGGGGGAGATATGAAGAGACCCAGTACTTC
TRBV11-1	TRBJ2-7	-	-	CASTPGGHSYEQYF	TGTGCCAGCACTCCCGGCGGCCACTCCTACGAGCAGTACTTC
TRBV9	TRBJ1-1	once	TRBD1	CASSPREGAFEAFF	TGTGCCAGCAGCCCCCGGGAGGGGGCCTTTGAAGCTTTCTTT
TRBV7-9	TRBJ2-7	-	-	CASSFGMYEQYF	TGTGCCAGCAGCTTTGGGATGTACGAGCAGTACTTC
TRBV19	TRBJ2-6	-	-	CASFGRGGANVLTF	TGTGCCAGCTTCGGTCGGGGGGGGGCCAACGTCCTGACTTTC
TRBV27	TRBJ1-2	-	-	CASSLRGPSVGDGYTF	TGTGCCAGCAGTTTAAGGGGACCTTCCGTCGGTGATGGCTACACCTTC
TRBV14	TRBJ2-7	-	TRBD2	CASSHGLGFGYEQYF	TGTGCCAGCAGCCACGGACTAGGGTTCGGTTACGAGCAGTACTTC
TRBV28	TRBJ2-5	-	TRBD1	CASRGQLASQYF	TGTGCCAGCAGGGGACAGCTCGCATCCCAGTACTTC
TRBV12-1	TRBJ1-3	-	-	CASSPGTDSGNTIYF	TGTGCCAGCAGCCCCGGGACAGACTCTGGAAACACCATATATTTT
TRBV29-1	TRBJ2-2	-	-	CSGSGLLGTGELFF	TGCAGCGGATCAGGGTTATTGGGCACCGGGGAGCTGTTTTTT
TRBV2	TRBJ2-1	-	-	CASSGHRDPYNEQFF	TGTGCCAGCAGTGGACACAGGGACCCCTACAATGAGCAGTTCTTC
TRBV6-6	TRBJ2-1	-	TRBD1	CASSYTNRGKQFF	TGTGCCAGCAGTTACACAAACAGGGGCAAGCAGTTCTTC
TRBV13	TRBJ2-3	-	-	CASSLVGDTQYF	TGTGCCAGCAGCTTAGTAGGAGATACGCAGTATTTT
TRBV28	TRBJ2-5	-	TRBD1	CASESEAGGETQYF	TGTGCCAGCGAGTCGGAGGCAGGGGGCGAGACCCAGTACTTC
TRBV7-9	TRBJ1-1	-	-	CASSLGRWGQGVEAFF	TGTGCCAGCAGCTTAGGCAGGTGGGGCCAGGGAGTTGAAGCTTTCTTT
TRBV28	TRBJ2-1	-	-	CVTRAAFYNEQFF	TGTGTCACTAGGGCGGCCTTTTACAATGAGCAGTTCTTC
TRBV30	TRBJ2-7	-	-	CAWSGGPYEQYF	TGTGCCTGGAGCGGGGGGCCCTACGAGCAGTACTTC
TRBV27	TRBJ2-3	-	TRBD2	CASSFQLAGEKTDTQYF	TGTGCCAGCAGTTTCCAACTAGCGGGAGAAAAGACAGATACGCAGTATTTT
TRBV25-1	TRBJ1-2	-	TRBD1	CASSEDREGSYGYTF	TGCGCCAGCAGTGAAGACAGGGAGGGGTCCTATGGCTACACCTTC
TRBV2	TRBJ2-2	once	-	CASKRSYTGELFF	TGTGCCAGCAAACGGTCATACACCGGGGAGCTGTTTTTT
TRBV7-8	TRBJ1-5	-	-	CASSPSGQPQHF	TGTGCCAGCAGCCCCTCTGGTCAGCCCCAGCATTTT
TRBV28	TRBJ1-1	-	TRBD1	CASTTTGVWDTEAFF	TGTGCCAGCACCACAACAGGGGTATGGGACACTGAAGCTTTCTTT
TRBV28	TRBJ1-5	-	TRBD1	CASRTTGGGSNQPQHF	TGTGCCAGCAGAACTACAGGGGGAGGGAGCAATCAGCCCCAGCATTTT
TRBV7-8	TRBJ2-3	once	TRBD1	CASSPTGTGGTDTQYF	TGTGCCAGCAGCCCCACCGGGACAGGGGGCACAGATACGCAGTATTTT
TRBV2	TRBJ2-3	-	-	CASRGTTDTQYF	TGTGCCAGCAGAGGGACAACAGATACGCAGTATTTT
TRBV27	TRBJ2-6	-	-	CASSSVEGSGANVLTF	TGTGCCAGCAGTTCAGTGGAAGGCTCTGGGGCCAACGTCCTGACTTTC
TRBV27	TRBJ2-1	-	-	CASSSTRVPQGYNEQFF	TGTGCCAGCAGTTCCACCAGGGTTCCCCAGGGGTACAATGAGCAGTTCTTC
TRBV2	TRBJ2-6	-	TRBD1	CASRLTGGQGSSGANVLTF	TGTGCCAGCAGGTTGACCGGGGGACAGGGTAGCTCTGGGGCCAACGTCCTGACTTTC